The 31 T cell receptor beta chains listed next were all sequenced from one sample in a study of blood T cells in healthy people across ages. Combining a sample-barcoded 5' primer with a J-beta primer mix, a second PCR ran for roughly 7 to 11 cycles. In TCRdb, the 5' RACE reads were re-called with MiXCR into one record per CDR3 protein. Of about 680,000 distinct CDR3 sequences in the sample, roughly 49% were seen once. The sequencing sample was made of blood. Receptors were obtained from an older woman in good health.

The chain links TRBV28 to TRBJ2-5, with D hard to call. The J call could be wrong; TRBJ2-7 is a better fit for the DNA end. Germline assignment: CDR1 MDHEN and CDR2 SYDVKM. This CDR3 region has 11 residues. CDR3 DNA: TGTGCCAGCGCCCGGGTGTTCGAGCAGTACTTC. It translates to CASARVFEQYF.

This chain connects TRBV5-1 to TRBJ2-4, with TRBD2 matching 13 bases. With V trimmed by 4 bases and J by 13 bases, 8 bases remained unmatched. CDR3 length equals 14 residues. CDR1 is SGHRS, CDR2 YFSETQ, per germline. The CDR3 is CASSQGLAGMEQYF. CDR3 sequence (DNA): TGCGCCAGCAGCCAGGGACTAGCGGGAATGGAGCAGTACTTC.

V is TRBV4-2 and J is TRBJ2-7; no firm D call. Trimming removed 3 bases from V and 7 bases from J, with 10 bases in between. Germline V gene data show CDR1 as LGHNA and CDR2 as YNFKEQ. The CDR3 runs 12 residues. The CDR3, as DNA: TGTGCCAGCAGCCAGACCATCGGGGAGCAGTACTTC. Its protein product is CASSQTIGEQYF.

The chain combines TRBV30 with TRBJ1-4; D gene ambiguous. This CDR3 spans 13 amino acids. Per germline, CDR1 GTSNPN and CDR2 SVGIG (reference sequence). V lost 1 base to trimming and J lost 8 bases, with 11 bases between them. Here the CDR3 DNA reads TGTGCCTGGAGTGCGGGAACAATCGAAAAACTGTTTTTT. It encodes CAWSAGTIEKLFF.

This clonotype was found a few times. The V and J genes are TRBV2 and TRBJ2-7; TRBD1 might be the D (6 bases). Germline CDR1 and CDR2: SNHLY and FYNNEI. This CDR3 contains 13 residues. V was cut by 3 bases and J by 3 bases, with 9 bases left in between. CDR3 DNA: TGTGCCAGCAGTGAGGACAGAAGCTACGAGCAGTACTTC. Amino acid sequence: CASSEDRSYEQYF.

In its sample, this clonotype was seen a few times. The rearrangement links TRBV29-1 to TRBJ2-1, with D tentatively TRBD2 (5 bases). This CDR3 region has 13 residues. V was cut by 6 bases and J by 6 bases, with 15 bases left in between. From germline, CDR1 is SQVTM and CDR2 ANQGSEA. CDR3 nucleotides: TGCAGCGTGTCTCGGGGAGTGGGCAATGAGCAGTTCTTC. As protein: CSVSRGVGNEQFF.

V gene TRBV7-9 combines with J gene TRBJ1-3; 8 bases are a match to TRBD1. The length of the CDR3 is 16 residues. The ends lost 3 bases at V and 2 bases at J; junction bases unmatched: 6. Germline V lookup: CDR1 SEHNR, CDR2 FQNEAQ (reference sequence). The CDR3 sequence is CASSLLRQGTGNTIYF. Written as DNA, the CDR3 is TGTGCCAGCAGCTTGCTCCGACAGGGGACTGGAAACACCATATATTTT. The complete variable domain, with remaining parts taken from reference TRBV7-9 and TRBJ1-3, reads DTGVSQNPRHKITKRGQNVTFRCDPISEHNRLYWYRQTLGQGPEFLTYFQNEAQLEKSRLLSDRFSAERPKGSFSTLEIQRTEQGDSAMYLCASSLLRQGTGNTIYFGEGSWLTVV.

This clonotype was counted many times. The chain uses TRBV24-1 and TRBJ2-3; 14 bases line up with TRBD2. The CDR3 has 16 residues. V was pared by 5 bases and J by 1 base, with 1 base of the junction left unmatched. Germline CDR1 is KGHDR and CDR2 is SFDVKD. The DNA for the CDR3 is TGTGCCACCAGTGCGGGACTAGCGGGAGGCACAGATACGCAGTATTTT. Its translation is CATSAGLAGGTDTQYF.

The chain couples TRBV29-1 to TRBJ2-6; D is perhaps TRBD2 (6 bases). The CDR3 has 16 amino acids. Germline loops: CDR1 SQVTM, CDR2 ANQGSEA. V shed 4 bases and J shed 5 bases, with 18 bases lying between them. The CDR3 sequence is CSVGGTEGTRANVLTF. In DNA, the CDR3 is TGCAGCGTTGGGGGGACGGAGGGAACTAGGGCCAACGTCCTGACTTTC.

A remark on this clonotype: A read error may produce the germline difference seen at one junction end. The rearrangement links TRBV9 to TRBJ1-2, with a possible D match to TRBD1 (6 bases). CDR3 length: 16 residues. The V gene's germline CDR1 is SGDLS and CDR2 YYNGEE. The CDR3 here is CASSVARTAANCGYTF. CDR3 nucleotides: TGTGCCAGCAGCGTAGCCCGGACAGCAGCTAACTGTGGCTACACCTTC.

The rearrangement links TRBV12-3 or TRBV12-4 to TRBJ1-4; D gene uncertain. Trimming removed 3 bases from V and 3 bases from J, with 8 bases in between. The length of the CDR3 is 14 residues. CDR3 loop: CASSLMGANEKLFF. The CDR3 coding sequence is TGTGCCAGCAGTTTGATGGGAGCTAATGAAAAACTGTTTTTT.

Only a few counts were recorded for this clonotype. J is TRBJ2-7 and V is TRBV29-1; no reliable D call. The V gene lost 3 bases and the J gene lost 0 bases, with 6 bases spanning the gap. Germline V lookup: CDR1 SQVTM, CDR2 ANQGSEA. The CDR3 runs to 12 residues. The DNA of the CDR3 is TGCAGCGTTGACCGTGACTCCTACGAGCAGTACTTC. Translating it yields CSVDRDSYEQYF.

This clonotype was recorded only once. As DNA, the CDR3 is TGCGCCAGCAGCCCGAACCCGACAGGGTTTGACACTGAAGCTTTCTTT. Translation gives CASSPNPTGFDTEAFF. V and J are TRBV5-1 and TRBJ1-1; 7 bases agree with TRBD1. Germline CDR1 and CDR2: SGHRS and YFSETQ. This CDR3 region has 16 residues. V dropped 4 bases and J dropped 3; count of bases not matched to a gene: 12.

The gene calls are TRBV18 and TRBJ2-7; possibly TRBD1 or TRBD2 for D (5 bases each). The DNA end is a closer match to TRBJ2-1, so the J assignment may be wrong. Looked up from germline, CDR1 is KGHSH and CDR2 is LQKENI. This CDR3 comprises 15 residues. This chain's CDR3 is CASSPQGPGGNEQFF. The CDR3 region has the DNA TGTGCCAGCTCACCCCAGGGACCCGGTGGGAATGAGCAGTTCTTC.

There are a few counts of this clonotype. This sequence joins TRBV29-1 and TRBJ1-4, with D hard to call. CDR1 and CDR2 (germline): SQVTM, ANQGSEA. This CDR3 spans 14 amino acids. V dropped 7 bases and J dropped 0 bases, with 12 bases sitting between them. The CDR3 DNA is TGCAGCGCCTCCAAGTCAGCAACTAATGAAAAACTGTTTTTT. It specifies CSASKSATNEKLFF.

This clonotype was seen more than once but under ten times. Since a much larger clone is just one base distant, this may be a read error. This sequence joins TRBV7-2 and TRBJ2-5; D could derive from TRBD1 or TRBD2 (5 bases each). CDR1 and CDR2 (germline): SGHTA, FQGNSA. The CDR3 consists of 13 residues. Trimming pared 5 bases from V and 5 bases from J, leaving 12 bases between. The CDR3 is CASSPGRHETQYF. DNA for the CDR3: TGTGCCAGCAGCCCGGGACGGCATGAGACCCAGTACTTC.

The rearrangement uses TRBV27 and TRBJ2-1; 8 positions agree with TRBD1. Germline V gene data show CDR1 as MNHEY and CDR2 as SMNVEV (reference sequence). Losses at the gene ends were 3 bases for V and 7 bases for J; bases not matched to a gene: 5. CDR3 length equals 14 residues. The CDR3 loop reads CASSFRGQRNEQFF. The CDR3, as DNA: TGTGCCAGCAGTTTCAGGGGGCAGAGAAATGAGCAGTTCTTC.

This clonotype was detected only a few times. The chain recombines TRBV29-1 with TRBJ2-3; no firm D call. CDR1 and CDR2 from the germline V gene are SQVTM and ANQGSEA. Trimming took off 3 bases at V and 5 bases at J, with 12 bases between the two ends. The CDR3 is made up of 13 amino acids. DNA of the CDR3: TGCAGCGTTGATGAGGCAAAGGGAGATACGCAGTATTTT. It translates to CSVDEAKGDTQYF.

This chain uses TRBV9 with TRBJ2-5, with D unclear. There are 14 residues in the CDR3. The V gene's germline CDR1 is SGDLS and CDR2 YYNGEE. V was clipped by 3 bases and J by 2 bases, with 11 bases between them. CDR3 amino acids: CASSARPLQETQYF. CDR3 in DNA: TGTGCCAGCAGCGCACGACCGTTACAAGAGACCCAGTACTTC. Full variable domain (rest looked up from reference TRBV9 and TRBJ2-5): DSGVTQTPKHLITATGQRVTLRCSPRSGDLSVYWYQQSLDQGLQFLIQYYNGEERAKGNILERFSAQQFPDLHSELNLSSLELGDSALYFCASSARPLQETQYFGPGTRLLVL.

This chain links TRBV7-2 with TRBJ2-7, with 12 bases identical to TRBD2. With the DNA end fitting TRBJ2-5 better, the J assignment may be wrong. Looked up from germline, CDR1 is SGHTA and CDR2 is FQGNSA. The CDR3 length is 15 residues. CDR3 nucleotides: TGTGCCAGCAGCTCCCTAGCGGGAGGGCCGGAGACCCAGTACTTC. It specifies CASSSLAGGPETQYF.

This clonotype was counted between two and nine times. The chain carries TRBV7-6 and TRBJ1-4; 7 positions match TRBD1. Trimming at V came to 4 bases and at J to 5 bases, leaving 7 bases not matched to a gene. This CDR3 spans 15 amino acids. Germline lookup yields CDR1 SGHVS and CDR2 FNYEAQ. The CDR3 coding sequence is TGTGCCAGCAGCTATAGGACAGGCCGAAATGAAAAACTGTTTTTT. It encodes CASSYRTGRNEKLFF. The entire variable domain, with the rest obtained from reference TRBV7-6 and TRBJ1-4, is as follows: GAGVSQSPRYKVTKRGQDVALRCDPISGHVSLYWYRQALGQGPEFLTYFNYEAQQDKSGLPNDRFSAERPEGSISTLTIQRTEQRDSAMYRCASSYRTGRNEKLFFGSGTQLSVL.

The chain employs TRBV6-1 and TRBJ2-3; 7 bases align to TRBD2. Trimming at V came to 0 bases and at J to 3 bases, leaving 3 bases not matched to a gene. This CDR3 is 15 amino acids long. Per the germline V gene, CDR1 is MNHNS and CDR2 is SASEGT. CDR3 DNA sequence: TGTGCCAGCAGTGAAGCGGGAGGGTGGACAGATACGCAGTATTTT. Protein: CASSEAGGWTDTQYF.

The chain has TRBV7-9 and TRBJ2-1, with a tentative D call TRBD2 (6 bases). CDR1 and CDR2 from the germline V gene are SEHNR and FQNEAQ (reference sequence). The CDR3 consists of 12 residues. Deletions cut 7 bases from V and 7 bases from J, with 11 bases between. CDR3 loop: CASTPEGNEQFF. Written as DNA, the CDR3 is TGTGCCAGCACCCCGGAGGGGAATGAGCAGTTCTTC.

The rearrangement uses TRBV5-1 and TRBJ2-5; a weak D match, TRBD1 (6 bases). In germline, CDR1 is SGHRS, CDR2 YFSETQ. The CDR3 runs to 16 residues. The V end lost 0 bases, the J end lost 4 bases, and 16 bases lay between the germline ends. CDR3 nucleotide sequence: TGCGCCAGCAGCTTGGTGGGTCGGACAGACGGAGAGACCCAGTACTTC. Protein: CASSLVGRTDGETQYF.

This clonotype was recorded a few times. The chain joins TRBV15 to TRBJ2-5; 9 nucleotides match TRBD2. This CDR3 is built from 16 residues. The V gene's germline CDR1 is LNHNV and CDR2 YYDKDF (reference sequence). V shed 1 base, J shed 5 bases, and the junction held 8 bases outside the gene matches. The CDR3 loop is CATSRVVAGEHETQYF. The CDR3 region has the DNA TGTGCCACCAGCAGAGTTGTAGCGGGAGAGCATGAGACCCAGTACTTC.

This CDR3 is CASSRRGRDQPQHF. DNA of the CDR3: TGTGCCAGCAGCCGGAGGGGCCGCGATCAGCCCCAGCATTTT. The chain combines TRBV14 with TRBJ1-5; tentatively, D is TRBD1 (5 bases). V shed 4 bases and J shed 5 bases, with 12 bases lying between them. The CDR3 totals 14 residues. Germline assignment: CDR1 SGHDN and CDR2 FVKESK.

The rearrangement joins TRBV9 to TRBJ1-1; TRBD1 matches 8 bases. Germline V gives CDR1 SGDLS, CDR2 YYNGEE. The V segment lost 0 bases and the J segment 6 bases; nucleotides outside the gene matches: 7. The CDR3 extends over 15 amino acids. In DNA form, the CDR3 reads TGTGCCAGCAGCGTAGGCCAGGGGGCTTTCTCTGAAGCTTTCTTT. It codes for CASSVGQGAFSEAFF.

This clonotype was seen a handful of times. CDR3 protein: CASSFQANYEQYF. CDR3 DNA sequence: TGTGCCAGCAGCTTCCAGGCCAACTACGAGCAGTACTTC. The genes are TRBV7-2 and TRBJ2-7; no definite D call. Germline CDR1 is SGHTA and CDR2 is FQGNSA. Trimming left V 3 bases short and J 3 bases short, with 9 bases between. The CDR3 covers 13 residues.

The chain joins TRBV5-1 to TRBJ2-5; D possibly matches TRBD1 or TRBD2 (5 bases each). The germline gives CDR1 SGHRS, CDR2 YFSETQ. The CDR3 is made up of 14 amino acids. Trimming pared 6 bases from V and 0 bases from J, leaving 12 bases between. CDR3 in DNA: TGCGCCAGCATGAGTGGGGGATACCAAGAGACCCAGTACTTC. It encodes CASMSGGYQETQYF.

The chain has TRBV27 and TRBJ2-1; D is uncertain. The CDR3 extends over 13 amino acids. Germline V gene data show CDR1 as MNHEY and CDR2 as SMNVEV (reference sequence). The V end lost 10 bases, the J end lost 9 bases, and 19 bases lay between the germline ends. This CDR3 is CATRPDLIGEQFF. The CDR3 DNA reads TGTGCCACCAGGCCCGACCTTATCGGTGAGCAGTTCTTC.

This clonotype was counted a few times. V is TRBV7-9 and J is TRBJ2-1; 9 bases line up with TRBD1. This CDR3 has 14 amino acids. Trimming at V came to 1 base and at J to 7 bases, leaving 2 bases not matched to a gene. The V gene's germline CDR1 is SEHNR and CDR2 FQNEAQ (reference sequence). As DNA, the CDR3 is TGTGCCAGCAGCTTAGTACAGGGGGCGAATGAGCAGTTCTTC. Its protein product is CASSLVQGANEQFF.